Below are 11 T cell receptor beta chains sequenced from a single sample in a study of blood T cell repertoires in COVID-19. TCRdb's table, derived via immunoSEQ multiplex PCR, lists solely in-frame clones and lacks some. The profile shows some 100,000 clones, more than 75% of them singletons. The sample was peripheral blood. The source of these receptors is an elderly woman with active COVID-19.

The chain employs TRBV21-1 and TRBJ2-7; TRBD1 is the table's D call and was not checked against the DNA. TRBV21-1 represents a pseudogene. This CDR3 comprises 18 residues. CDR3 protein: CASSKEGQGAAHDYEQYF. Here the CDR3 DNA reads TGTGCCAGCAGCAAAGAGGGACAGGGGGCCGCCCATGACTACGAGCAGTACTTC.

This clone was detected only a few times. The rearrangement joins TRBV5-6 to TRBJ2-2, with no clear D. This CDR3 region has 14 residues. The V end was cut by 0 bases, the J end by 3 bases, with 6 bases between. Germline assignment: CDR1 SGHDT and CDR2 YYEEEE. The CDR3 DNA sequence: TGTGCCAGCAGCTTGGCCCCAGACACCGGGGAGCTGTTTTTT. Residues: CASSLAPDTGELFF.

The DNA for the CDR3 is TGTGCCAGCAGCTTAGTCTTTAGCGGGAGTTTTGGTGGCGAGCAGTACTTC. Encoded protein: CASSLVFSGSFGGEQYF. V and J are TRBV7-9 and TRBJ2-7, with 9 bases fitting TRBD2. The CDR3 sequence is 17 residues long. Germline CDR1 and CDR2: SEHNR and FQNEAQ (reference sequence). J lost 6 bases, V lost 1 base, and 13 bases had no gene match.

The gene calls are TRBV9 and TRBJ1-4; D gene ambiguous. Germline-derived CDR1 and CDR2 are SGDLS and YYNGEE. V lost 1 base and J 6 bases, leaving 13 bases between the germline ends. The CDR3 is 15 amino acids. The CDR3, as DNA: TGTGCCAGCAGCGTACTTCCCGGGTCGGATGAAAAACTGTTTTTT. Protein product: CASSVLPGSDEKLFF.

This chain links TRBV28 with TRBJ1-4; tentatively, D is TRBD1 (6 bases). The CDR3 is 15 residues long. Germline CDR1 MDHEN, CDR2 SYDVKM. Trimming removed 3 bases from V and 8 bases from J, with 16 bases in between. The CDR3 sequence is CASSLDQGFREKLFF. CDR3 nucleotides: TGTGCCAGCAGTTTGGATCAGGGGTTCCGCGAAAAACTGTTTTTT.

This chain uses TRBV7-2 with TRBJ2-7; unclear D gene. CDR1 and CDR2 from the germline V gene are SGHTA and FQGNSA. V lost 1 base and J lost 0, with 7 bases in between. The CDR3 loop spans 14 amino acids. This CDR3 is CASSLGHNSYEQYF. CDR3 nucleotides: TGTGCCAGCAGCTTAGGACACAACTCCTACGAGCAGTACTTC. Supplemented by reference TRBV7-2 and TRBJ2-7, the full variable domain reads GAGVSQSPSNKVTEKGKDVELRCDPISGHTALYWYRQSLGQGLEFLIYFQGNSAPDKSGLPSDRFSAERTGGSVSTLTIQRTQQEDSAVYLCASSLGHNSYEQYFGPGTRLTVT.

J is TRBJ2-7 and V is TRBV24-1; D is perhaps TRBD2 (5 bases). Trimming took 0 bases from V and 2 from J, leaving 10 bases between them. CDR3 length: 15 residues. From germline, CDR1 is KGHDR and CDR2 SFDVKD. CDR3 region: CATSDLYGVAYEQYF. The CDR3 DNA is TGTGCCACCAGTGATTTGTACGGGGTGGCCTACGAGCAGTACTTC.

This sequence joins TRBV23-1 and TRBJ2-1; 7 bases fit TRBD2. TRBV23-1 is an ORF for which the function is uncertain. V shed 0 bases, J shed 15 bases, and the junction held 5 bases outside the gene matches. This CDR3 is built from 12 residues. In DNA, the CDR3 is TGCGCCAGCAGTCAATCAAAGCGGGAACCGTTCTTC. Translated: CASSQSKREPFF.

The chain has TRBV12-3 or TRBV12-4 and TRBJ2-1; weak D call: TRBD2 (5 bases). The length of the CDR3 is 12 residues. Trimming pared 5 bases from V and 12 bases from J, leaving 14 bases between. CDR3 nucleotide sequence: TGTGCCAGCAGTACCGACTATTCGGGGCAGTTCTTC. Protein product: CASSTDYSGQFF.

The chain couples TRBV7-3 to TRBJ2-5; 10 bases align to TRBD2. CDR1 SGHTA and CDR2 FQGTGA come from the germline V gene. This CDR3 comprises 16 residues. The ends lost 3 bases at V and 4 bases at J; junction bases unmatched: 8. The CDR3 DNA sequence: TGTGCCAGCAGCTTTCCCAAGCGGGAGGGCAGAGAGACCCAGTACTTC. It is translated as CASSFPKREGRETQYF. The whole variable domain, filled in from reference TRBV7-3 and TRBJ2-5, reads GAGVSQTPSNKVTEKGKYVELRCDPISGHTALYWYRQSLGQGPEFLIYFQGTGAADDSGLPNDRFFAVRPEGSVSTLKIQRTERGDSAVYLCASSFPKREGRETQYFGPGTRLLVL.

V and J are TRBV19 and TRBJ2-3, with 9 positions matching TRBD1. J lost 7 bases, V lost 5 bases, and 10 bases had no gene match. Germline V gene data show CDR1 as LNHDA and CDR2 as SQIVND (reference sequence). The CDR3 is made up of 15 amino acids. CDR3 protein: CASSSSGTGSYTQYF. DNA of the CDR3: TGTGCCAGTAGTTCCTCCGGGACAGGGAGTTATACGCAGTATTTT.